Below, 14 T cell receptor beta chains from the same sample are listed, as sequenced in a study of blood T cells in healthy people across ages. Using a J-beta primer mix together with a sample-barcoded 5' primer, a second PCR was run for roughly 7 to 12 cycles. TCRdb re-derived calls from the 5' RACE reads in MiXCR, one entry per CDR3 protein. The sample has about 1,400,000 distinct CDR3 sequences; 40% to 50% are singletons. The sequenced sample was blood. These receptors were collected from a woman between 18 and 30 years old in good health.

CDR3 sequence: CASRTTSAGGNYGYTF. The DNA of the CDR3 is TGCGCCAGCAGAACGACCTCGGCAGGGGGCAACTATGGCTACACCTTC. The chain has TRBV5-1 and TRBJ1-2; 8 bases line up with TRBD1. The V gene end was trimmed by 5 bases and the J gene end by 2 bases; junction bases not matched to a gene: 11. The CDR3 has 16 residues. Germline assignment: CDR1 SGHRS and CDR2 YFSETQ.

V gene TRBV20-1 combines with J gene TRBJ2-5; TRBD2 matches 13 bases. CDR1 and CDR2 (germline): DFQATT, SNEGSKA (reference sequence). This CDR3 has 17 residues. V dropped 3 bases and J dropped 5; count of bases not matched to a gene: 12. The CDR3 coding sequence is TGCAGTGCTAGGCCTATAAATGGACTAGCGGGAGTCGAGACCCAGTACTTC. Translation: CSARPINGLAGVETQYF.

The chain joins TRBV5-1 to TRBJ1-4; perhaps TRBD1 as D (5 bases). In germline, CDR1 is SGHRS, CDR2 YFSETQ. This CDR3 has 15 residues. V was trimmed by 4 bases and J by 6 bases, leaving 16 bases between them. CDR3 in amino acids: CASSTLAGFDEKLFF. CDR3 coding DNA: TGCGCCAGCAGCACCCTGGCAGGGTTTGATGAAAAACTGTTTTTT.

The table lists this clonotype with a few counts. This chain links TRBV20-1 with TRBJ2-3; TRBD1 matches 9 bases. Trimming at V came to 6 bases and at J to 3 bases, leaving 4 bases not matched to a gene. Germline V CDR1 and CDR2: DFQATT, SNEGSKA (reference sequence). The CDR3 is 13 residues long. The CDR3 nucleotides read TGCAGTGCCCTAGACAGGGGGACAGATACGCAGTATTTT. Translation: CSALDRGTDTQYF.

Only a few counts were recorded for this clonotype. V gene TRBV12-3 or TRBV12-4 combines with J gene TRBJ2-2, with D possibly matching TRBD2 (5 bases). CDR3 size: 14 residues. Trimming left V 3 bases short and J 6 bases short, with 11 bases between. CDR3 in amino acids: CASSLVASPGELFF. DNA for the CDR3: TGTGCCAGCAGTTTGGTAGCGTCCCCCGGGGAGCTGTTTTTT.

The chain combines TRBV20-1 with TRBJ2-7, with 8 bases fitting TRBD2. The CDR3 contains 14 residues. V shed 3 bases and J 0 bases; nucleotides not matched to a gene: 4. Germline CDR1 and CDR2: DFQATT and SNEGSKA (reference sequence). As DNA, the CDR3 is TGCAGTGCTAGGGCGACTAGCGTCTCCTACGAGCAGTACTTC. It codes for CSARATSVSYEQYF.

Points on this clonotype: A read error may explain this, as a much larger clone is one base away. The chain uses TRBV10-3 and TRBJ2-1; D remains unclear. Germline CDR1 is ENHRY and CDR2 is SYGVKD. Trimming left V 0 bases short and J 10 bases short, with 7 bases between. The CDR3 spans 12 residues. DNA of the CDR3: TGTGCCATCAGTGAGTCTATCTGGGAGCAGTTCTTC. The encoded protein is CAISESIWEQFF.

This clonotype was seen many times. The gene calls are TRBV27 and TRBJ2-1, with 10 positions matching TRBD2. The length of the CDR3 is 15 residues. The germline V gene has CDR1 MNHEY and CDR2 SMNVEV (reference sequence). The ends lost 3 bases at V and 7 bases at J; junction bases unmatched: 6. The CDR3 is CASSFGLAGVNEQFF. The CDR3 DNA reads TGTGCCAGCAGTTTTGGTCTAGCGGGAGTGAATGAGCAGTTCTTC.

This rearrangement joins TRBV29-1 to TRBJ2-3; TRBD1 matches 8 bases. Unmatched junction bases numbered 9, after V lost 0 bases and J lost 4 bases. Germline CDR1 reads SQVTM; CDR2 reads ANQGSEA. The CDR3 extends over 16 amino acids. CDR3 sequence reads: CSVEDWGQEGPDTQYF. CDR3 nucleotides: TGCAGCGTTGAAGATTGGGGACAGGAGGGCCCAGATACGCAGTATTTT.

The rearrangement links TRBV2 to TRBJ1-2; D not certain. Germline V lookup: CDR1 SNHLY, CDR2 FYNNEI. The CDR3 is made up of 13 amino acids. Trimming removed 9 bases from V and 0 bases from J, with 11 bases in between. CDR3 protein: CARAEGANYGYTF. Written as DNA, the CDR3 is TGTGCCAGGGCGGAGGGAGCTAACTATGGCTACACCTTC.

The chain links TRBV9 to TRBJ1-1; D gene ambiguous. This CDR3 contains 16 residues. Germline values: CDR1 SGDLS, CDR2 YYNGEE. V was shortened by 2 bases and J by 5 bases, with 19 bases between the two germline ends. In nucleotides, the CDR3 is TGTGCCAGCAGCGTCCACCAAGATATTGTTGATACTGAAGCTTTCTTT. Translation gives CASSVHQDIVDTEAFF.

This chain connects TRBV20-1 to TRBJ2-7; 7 nucleotides agree with TRBD2. The CDR3 totals 16 residues. The germline gives CDR1 DFQATT, CDR2 SNEGSKA (reference sequence). Unmatched junction bases numbered 18, after V lost 3 bases and J lost 7 bases. The chain's CDR3 is CSARVAGPGSYNEQYF. In DNA form, the CDR3 reads TGCAGTGCTAGGGTAGCGGGCCCCGGTTCCTACAATGAGCAGTACTTC.

This clonotype was seen a handful of times. This chain links TRBV10-3 with TRBJ2-1, with D possibly TRBD2 on 6 matching bases. Per the germline V gene, CDR1 is ENHRY and CDR2 is SYGVKD. Trimming left V 4 bases short and J 8 bases short, with 21 bases between. CDR3 length: 16 amino acids. For the CDR3, the DNA is TGTGCCATCAGTGTGACTAAGGGAGGACCTACAGATGAGCAGTTCTTC. Translation: CAISVTKGGPTDEQFF.

This chain uses TRBV3-1 with TRBJ2-4, with no clear D. The CDR3 totals 13 residues. Germline CDR1 is LGHDT and CDR2 is YNNKEL (reference sequence). Between the trimmed V and J ends, which lost 5 bases and 3 bases, there was a span of 8 bases. The CDR3 DNA is TGTGCCAGCAGCATCCGGAGCAAAAACATTCAGTACTTC. Its translation is CASSIRSKNIQYF.